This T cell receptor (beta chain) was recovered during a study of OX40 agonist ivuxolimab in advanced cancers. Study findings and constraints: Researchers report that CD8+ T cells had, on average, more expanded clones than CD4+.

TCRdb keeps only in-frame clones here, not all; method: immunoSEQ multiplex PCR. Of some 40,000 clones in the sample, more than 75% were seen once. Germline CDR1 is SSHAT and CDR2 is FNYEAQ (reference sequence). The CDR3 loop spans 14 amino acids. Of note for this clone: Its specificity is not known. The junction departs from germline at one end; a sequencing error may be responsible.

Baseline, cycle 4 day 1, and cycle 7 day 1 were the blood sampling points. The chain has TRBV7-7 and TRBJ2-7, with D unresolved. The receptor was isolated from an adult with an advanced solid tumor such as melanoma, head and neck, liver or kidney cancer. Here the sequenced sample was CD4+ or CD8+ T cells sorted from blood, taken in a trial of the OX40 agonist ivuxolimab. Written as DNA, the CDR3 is TGTGCTAGCAGCTTAGATCTCTCCTCCTACGAGCAGTACTTC. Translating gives CASSLDLSSYEQYF.